The T cell receptor (beta chain) described here comes from a study of blood T cell repertoires in COVID-19. Looking at the study overall: Acute-phase and convalescent COVID-19 samples originated in the United States, Italy and Spain. PBMCs, B-cell-depleted T cells, or T cells provided the cDNA or gDNA that made up the material.

The germline gives CDR1 LNHDA, CDR2 SQIVND (reference sequence). The CDR3 has 15 residues. The V end was cut by 1 base, the J end by 6 bases, with 13 bases between. This clone was picked up a small number of times. In the authors' workflow: Using reference gene primer amplification, nucleated cell counts were estimated. TCRdb's copy holds only in-frame clones and misses some; the assay was immunoSEQ multiplex PCR. V, J and clone size are taken as reported in that table, and D and trimming were inferred from the DNA itself. The data show under 110,000 clones, approximately 80% seen once. This TCR was recovered from a woman in her fifties or sixties with acute or convalescent COVID-19. This sequence joins TRBV19 and TRBJ1-5, with TRBD1 as a possible D gene (6 bases). Sample: peripheral blood. DNA for the CDR3: TGTGCCAGTAGTATAGTGGTGGCAGGGGCTCAGCCCCAGCATTTT. Translation gives CASSIVVAGAQPQHF.